This T cell receptor beta chain comes out of a study of cytomegalovirus exposure and HLA in healthy donors. Only in-frame clones appear in the TCRdb table, and some are missing; sequencing was by immunoSEQ multiplex PCR. Of more than 140,000 clones in the sample, 85% to 90% were seen once. With 6 bases clipped from V and 3 bases from J, the junction kept 5 bases outside the gene matches. CDR3 length: 14 amino acids. CDR1 is MNHEY and CDR2 is SVGAGI in the germline V gene. The TCR was taken from a woman aged 18-30 years in good health and CMV-seropositive. Material: PBMCs. The chain has TRBV6-5 and TRBJ2-3; TRBD1 aligns across 8 bases. The CDR3, as DNA: TGTGCCAGCAGCGACAGGGGATCGACAGATACGCAGTATTTT. It codes for CASSDRGSTDTQYF.